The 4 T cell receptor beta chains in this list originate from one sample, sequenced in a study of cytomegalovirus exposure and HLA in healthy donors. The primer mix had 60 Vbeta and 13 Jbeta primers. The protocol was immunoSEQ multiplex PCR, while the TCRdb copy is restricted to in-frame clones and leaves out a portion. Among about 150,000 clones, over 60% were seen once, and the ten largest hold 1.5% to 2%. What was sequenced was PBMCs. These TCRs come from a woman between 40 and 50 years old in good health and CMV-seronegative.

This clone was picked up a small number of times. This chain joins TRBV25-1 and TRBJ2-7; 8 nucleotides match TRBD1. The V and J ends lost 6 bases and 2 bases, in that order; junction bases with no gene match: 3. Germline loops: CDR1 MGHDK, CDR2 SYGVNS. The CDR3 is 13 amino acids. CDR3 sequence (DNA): TGTGCCAGCAGCTCACAGGGGGCCTACGAGCAGTACTTC. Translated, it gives CASSSQGAYEQYF.

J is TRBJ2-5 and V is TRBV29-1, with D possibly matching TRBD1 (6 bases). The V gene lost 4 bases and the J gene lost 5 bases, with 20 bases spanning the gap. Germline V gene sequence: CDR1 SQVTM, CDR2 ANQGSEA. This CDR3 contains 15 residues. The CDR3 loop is CSVGVSGQRKETQYF. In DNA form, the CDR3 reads TGCAGCGTTGGAGTCTCGGGACAACGCAAGGAGACCCAGTACTTC. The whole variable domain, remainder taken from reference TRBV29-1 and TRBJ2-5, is SAVISQKPSRDICQRGTSLTIQCQVDSQVTMMFWYRQQPGQSLTLIATANQGSEATYESGFVIDKFPISRPNLTFSTLTVSNMSPEDSSIYLCSVGVSGQRKETQYFGPGTRLLVL.

As DNA, the CDR3 is TGTGCCAGCAGTTTAAATCCTACCTACGAGCAGTACTTC. This gives the protein CASSLNPTYEQYF. The chain recombines TRBV28 with TRBJ2-7; D gene ambiguous. Germline assignment: CDR1 MDHEN and CDR2 SYDVKM. V was cut by 2 bases and J by 2 bases, with 7 bases left in between. CDR3 length equals 13 residues.

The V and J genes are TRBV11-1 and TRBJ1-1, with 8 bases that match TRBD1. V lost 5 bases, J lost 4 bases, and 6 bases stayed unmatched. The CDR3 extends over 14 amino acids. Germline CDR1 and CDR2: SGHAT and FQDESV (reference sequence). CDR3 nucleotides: TGTGCCAGCAGCCAAGGACAGGGACGCACTGAAGCTTTCTTT. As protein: CASSQGQGRTEAFF.